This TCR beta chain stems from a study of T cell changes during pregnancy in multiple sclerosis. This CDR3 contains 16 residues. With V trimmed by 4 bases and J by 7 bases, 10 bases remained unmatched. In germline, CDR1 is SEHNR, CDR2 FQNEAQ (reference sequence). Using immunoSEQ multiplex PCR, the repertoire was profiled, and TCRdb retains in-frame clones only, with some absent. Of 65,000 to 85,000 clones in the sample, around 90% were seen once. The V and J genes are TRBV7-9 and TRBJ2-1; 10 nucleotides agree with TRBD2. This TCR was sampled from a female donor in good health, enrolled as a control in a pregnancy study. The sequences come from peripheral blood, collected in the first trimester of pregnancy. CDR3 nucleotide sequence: TGTGCCAGCAGCTATAAGCGGGGGGGTTTTTTAAATGAGCAGTTCTTC. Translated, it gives CASSYKRGGFLNEQFF. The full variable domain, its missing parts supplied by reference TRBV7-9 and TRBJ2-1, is DTGVSQNPRHKITKRGQNVTFRCDPISEHNRLYWYRQTLGQGPEFLTYFQNEAQLEKSRLLSDRFSAERPKGSFSTLEIQRTEQGDSAMYLCASSYKRGGFLNEQFFGPGTRLTVL.